Presented here are 6 T cell receptor beta chains from one specimen sequenced in a study of early T cells in non-severe SARS-CoV-2 infection. TCRdb re-called the 5' RACE reads with MiXCR, one entry per CDR3 protein. The data hold tens of thousands of distinct CDR3 sequences, with approximately 6.2% observed a single time. The specimen comprised whole blood, sampled at baseline. Receptor source: an adult who was a healthcare worker with PCR-confirmed SARS-CoV-2 infection or an uninfected control (not recorded which).

The V call is TRBV7-9, the J call TRBJ2-7; TRBD1 might be the D (6 bases). Per germline, CDR1 SEHNR and CDR2 FQNEAQ (reference sequence). V gave up 5 bases and J gave up 5 bases, with 13 bases separating them. This CDR3 is built from 13 residues. Here the CDR3 reads CASSAPGEHEQYF. The CDR3 DNA is TGTGCCAGCAGCGCTCCAGGGGAACACGAGCAGTACTTC.

V gene TRBV7-2 combines with J gene TRBJ2-7; 9 positions match TRBD1. The CDR3 consists of 15 residues. V gave up 5 bases and J gave up 2 bases; unmatched junction bases: 7. Germline V gene lookup returns CDR1 SGHTA and CDR2 FQGNSA. CDR3 sequence: CASSLGTGKAYEQYF. Here the CDR3 DNA reads TGTGCCAGCAGCCTAGGGACAGGGAAGGCCTACGAGCAGTACTTC.

As to this clonotype: This may stem from a read error, because a much larger clone lies one nucleotide away. This chain joins TRBV29-1 and TRBJ1-2, with D possibly matching TRBD1 (5 bases). CDR1 SQVTM and CDR2 ANQGSEA come from the germline V gene. V lost 7 bases, J lost 4 bases, and 13 bases lay in between. The CDR3 loop spans 12 amino acids. The CDR3: CSGGRGSYGYTF. The DNA of the CDR3 is TGCAGCGGTGGACGGGGGAGCTATGGCTACACCTTC. Full variable domain (remainder filled in from reference TRBV29-1 and TRBJ1-2): SAVISQKPSRDICQRGTSLTIQCQVDSQVTMMFWYRQQPGQSLTLIATANQGSEATYESGFVIDKFPISRPNLTFSTLTVSNMSPEDSSIYLCSGGRGSYGYTFGSGTRLTVV.

This clonotype occurred many times. V and J are TRBV7-2 and TRBJ2-5; no definite D call. Germline assignment: CDR1 SGHTA and CDR2 FQGNSA. CDR3 length: 10 residues. With 8 bases removed from V and 4 bases from J, the gap between germline ends came to 5 bases. For the CDR3, the DNA is TGTGCCAGCGGCATAGAGACCCAGTACTTC. This gives the protein CASGIETQYF.

This clonotype was counted ten times or more. The V call is TRBV5-5, the J call TRBJ1-1, with D perhaps TRBD1 (6 bases). V lost 4 bases and J lost 1, with 23 bases in between. CDR3 size: 18 residues. Germline CDR1 and CDR2: SGHKS and YYEKEE (reference sequence). In DNA, the CDR3 is TGTGCCAGCAGCCCCATGGTTATTACACAGGGTCCGAACACTGAAGCTTTCTTT. It encodes CASSPMVITQGPNTEAFF.

At least ten counts were recorded for this clonotype. The chain combines TRBV5-5 with TRBJ2-1; 7 nucleotides align to TRBD2. V shed 5 bases and J 6 bases; nucleotides not matched to a gene: 5. The CDR3 contains 13 residues. Germline V lookup: CDR1 SGHKS, CDR2 YYEKEE (reference sequence). The CDR3, as DNA: TGTGCCAGCAGGGTTGGGACTATCAATGAGCAGTTCTTC. Its protein is CASRVGTINEQFF.